The sequence of this T cell receptor beta chain was determined in a study of memory CD8 T cells in hepatitis C reinfection listed by TCRdb under 2017. In terms of the full investigation: Among the donors, three cleared two back-to-back HCV infections on their own, whereas two got rid of a primary infection but ended up chronically infected after reinfection. Four or five reinfection cases with stored pre-reinfection samples were identified between about 2008 and 2013. The TCR beta repertoire of virus-specific CD8 T cells was tracked longitudinally in 4 or 5 donors across an HCV reinfection episode. Peak reinfection samples were obtained 3 to 8 weeks after detection of reinfection. HCV reinfection was defined by a positive HCV RNA test following two negative tests taken at least 60 days apart. The peak reinfection time point was selected on the basis of previously published longitudinal tetramer+ CD8 T cell frequency data. In the reinfection study, participants who had resolved a prior HCV infection were followed every 3 months.

The protocol used for the library was the immunoSEQ multiplex PCR assay. Genomic DNA was extracted from the sorted cells, and the TCR beta V, D and J regions were sequenced using the automated high-throughput method of Adaptive Biotechnologies. A two-step, bias-controlled multiplex PCR was used to amplify CDR3 regions. Amplified TCR beta libraries were sequenced on an Illumina instrument. The source study handled its data this way. Demultiplexed reads were processed to lower amplification and sequencing bias, and the IMGT database was used to assign CDR3 sequences to gene families. ImmunoSEQ software version 2.0 was used to analyze the repertoire data. Clonotype lists were filtered to remove out-of-frame sequences as well as sequences containing stop codons in the CDR3. Clonotypes below 0.01% frequency were excluded because they corresponded to less than one cell. Richness was calculated by dividing observed richness by the number of input cells, and evenness was calculated by dividing Shannon entropy by the log of observed richness. To measure repertoire diversity and how similar the repertoire was between time points, Simpson diversity and Morisita-Horn overlap indices were applied. Clonotypes were sorted into dominant (>1%), sub-dominant (0.5-0.99%), low abundance (0.1-0.49%) or lowest abundance (<0.1%) groups. A germline index was derived by subtracting total nucleotide additions from total CDR3 length and dividing the result by total CDR3 length. TCRdb carries this immuneACCESS record with in-frame sequences only. Its versions omit some clonotypes, under half of them owing to an unresolved V gene in the studies checked, with the rest unexplained. D and trimming were read from the DNA, whereas the V and J calls and clone size are those reported in that table. Recorded for this sample are around 47,000 clones; approximately 90% of them occurred a single time. Around 1.2% of the sample is held by the ten biggest clonotypes.

The germline V gene (reference sequence) gives CDR1 as LNHDA and CDR2 as SQIVND. The CDR3, from cysteine to phenylalanine, totals 16 residues. Solely the CDR3 DNA is kept, with 48 bases framed from the first base. Trimming accounts for 6 bases at V and 7 bases at J, while the number of junction bases matched to no gene is 15. A note on this clone: The target of this receptor is not known. There are no base qualities to consult, and no much larger clone falls within one base.

The time point label on this specimen signifies: peak reinfection, 3 to 8 weeks after reinfection detection. Sorted cells were sequenced directly ex vivo, with no in vitro expansion before TCR sequencing. The donors were people who inject drugs and were enrolled in the Montreal Acute Hepatitis C Cohort Study (HEPCO) in Canada. As controls, total naive CD8 T cells were sorted as viable CD3+ CD8+ CD45RO- cells from a couple of donors at all three reinfection time points. Before sorting, cryopreserved peripheral blood mononuclear cells were thawed and CD8 T cells were purified from those thawed cells. The MACS CD8+ T cell Isolation Kit was used to enrich CD8 T cells by negative selection. A BD FACSAria II sorter with FACSDiva software was used for cell sorting, and FlowJo was used for data analysis. Overall study results and their limits: With only 5 or 6 donors, the study could not reach definitive conclusions about public clonotypes linked to secondary clearance.

The sequencing input was naive CD8+ T cells sorted from blood. The cell subset or site label corresponds to: total naive CD8+CD45RO- T cells. The TCR comes from a man between 18 and 35 years old with hepatitis C virus infection. This chain is built from TRBV19 and TRBJ1-5; the central 7 bases match TRBD1. The CDR3 in this case is CASRRDSPSVEQPQHF. The DNA sequence is given as TGTGCCAGTAGGCGGGACAGCCCCTCCGTCGAACAGCCCCAGCATTTT.